The 24 T cell receptor beta chains given below trace back to one sample, sequenced in a study of T cell repertoires in aging, cancer and after chemotherapy (dated by TCRdb to about 2019). Sequencing was performed on an Illumina MiSeq. Rearranged TRB sequences spanning V, D and J segments were amplified by multiplex touch-down PCR using a mixed TRB-A/B primer pool. The public reads were quality trimmed at Q25 with fastp and then assembled into clones with MiXCR by TCRdb, keeping productive beta chains. Identical CDR3 proteins give one entry, which carries the most common genes and DNA. The sample table records about 8,200 distinct CDR3 sequences; less than 40% of these occur just once. About 3.5% of the sample belongs to the ten largest clones. Genomic DNA extracted from peripheral blood, rather than sorted cells or RNA, was used as the source for amplification of TCR beta rearrangements. The material sequenced was blood. The receptors here all came from a human donor in good health.

The table lists this clonotype with a few counts. V gene TRBV15 combines with J gene TRBJ2-3, with unresolved D. The CDR3 has 14 residues. V gave up 0 bases and J gave up 4 bases, with 8 bases separating them. Germline values: CDR1 LNHNV, CDR2 YYDKDF (reference sequence). The DNA of the CDR3 is TGTGCCACCAGCAGAGATCCAGTTTCAGATACGCAGTATTTT. Residues: CATSRDPVSDTQYF. The full variable domain, completed using reference TRBV15 and TRBJ2-3, is DAMVIQNPRYQVTQFGKPVTLSCSQTLNHNVMYWYQQKSSQAPKLLFHYYDKDFNNEADTPDNFQSRRPNTSFCFLDIRSPGLGDTAMYLCATSRDPVSDTQYFGPGTRLTVL.

Details on this clonotype: A much larger clone is a single base away; this may be a read error. This rearrangement joins TRBV29-1 to TRBJ1-2, with D unresolved. This CDR3 comprises 13 residues. The ends were cut back, 4 bases at V and 8 bases at J, with 17 bases in the middle. The germline CDR1 and CDR2 sequences are SQVTM and ANQGSEA. CDR3 sequence reads: CSVGSHPGQGYTF. The CDR3 bases are TGCAGCGTTGGCAGCCACCCCGGCCAGGGCTACACCTTC.

This clonotype was seen a few times. This chain connects TRBV18 to TRBJ1-4, with D tentatively TRBD1 (5 bases). CDR1 and CDR2 (germline): KGHSH, LQKENI. V was cut by 1 base and J by 8 bases, with 14 bases left in between. This CDR3 comprises 15 residues. CDR3 coding DNA: TGTGCCAGCTCACCACTGTCAGGGACCGGGGAAAAACTGTTTTTT. The encoded protein is CASSPLSGTGEKLFF.

Within the sample, this clonotype is medium-sized. The chain employs TRBV27 and TRBJ1-4; 8 bases fit TRBD1. Germline CDR1 is MNHEY and CDR2 is SMNVEV (reference sequence). This CDR3 is built from 14 residues. The V and J ends lost 2 bases and 8 bases, in that order; junction bases with no gene match: 4. Here the CDR3 DNA reads TGTGCCAGCAGTTTACGGACAGGGAGAGAAAAACTGTTTTTT. Its protein is CASSLRTGREKLFF. Complete variable domain (other parts from reference TRBV27 and TRBJ1-4): EAQVTQNPRYLITVTGKKLTVTCSQNMNHEYMSWYRQDPGLGLRQIYYSMNVEVTDKGDVPEGYKVSRKEKRNFPLILESPSPNQTSLYFCASSLRTGREKLFFGSGTQLSVL.

V usage is TRBV30 and J usage is TRBJ1-1; D gene uncertain. CDR3 length: 12 residues. Germline V gene sequence: CDR1 GTSNPN, CDR2 SVGIG (reference sequence). Deletions cut 4 bases from V and 3 bases from J, with 9 bases between. As DNA, the CDR3 is TGTGCCTGGAAATGGGGTTACACTGAAGCTTTCTTT. Translating it yields CAWKWGYTEAFF. The complete variable domain, with remaining parts taken from reference TRBV30 and TRBJ1-1, reads SQTIHQWPATLVQPVGSPLSLECTVEGTSNPNLYWYRQAAGRGLQLLFYSVGIGQISSEVPQNLSASRPQDRQFILSSKKLLLSDSGFYLCAWKWGYTEAFFGQGTRLTVV.

This clonotype has only one observation. The chain employs TRBV6-5 and TRBJ1-1, with 9 nucleotides matching TRBD1. V shed 2 bases, J shed 3 bases, and the junction held 10 bases outside the gene matches. The CDR3 sequence is 17 residues long. The V gene's germline CDR1 is MNHEY and CDR2 SVGAGI. CDR3 sequence: CASSYGTGLTKDTEAFF. The CDR3 DNA sequence: TGTGCCAGCAGTTACGGGACAGGGCTCACCAAGGACACTGAAGCTTTCTTT.

The rearrangement uses TRBV12-3 or TRBV12-4 and TRBJ1-5; unclear D gene. V was shortened by 5 bases and J by 2 bases, with 7 bases between the two germline ends. The CDR3 is 13 residues long. The CDR3 region is CASSLTGNQPQHF. In DNA form, the CDR3 reads TGTGCCAGCAGTCTGACGGGCAATCAGCCCCAGCATTTT.

The genes are TRBV30 and TRBJ2-5; 8 positions agree with TRBD1. The CDR3 totals 13 residues. Trimming cost V 3 bases and J 8 bases; bases outside gene matches: 8. Germline loops: CDR1 GTSNPN, CDR2 SVGIG (reference sequence). The DNA for the CDR3 is TGTGCCTGGAGCCGGGACAGGCGGGGAACCCAGTACTTC. Translated, it gives CAWSRDRRGTQYF. Drawing the rest from reference TRBV30 and TRBJ2-5, the complete variable domain is SQTIHQWPATLVQPVGSPLSLECTVEGTSNPNLYWYRQAAGRGLQLLFYSVGIGQISSEVPQNLSASRPQDRQFILSSKKLLLSDSGFYLCAWSRDRRGTQYFGPGTRLLVL.

CDR3: CASGSLNYGYTF. Here the CDR3 DNA reads TGCGCCAGCGGAAGCCTTAACTATGGCTACACCTTC. This chain links TRBV5-1 with TRBJ1-2; no firm D call. The CDR3 contains 12 residues. CDR1 and CDR2 from the germline V gene are SGHRS and YFSETQ. Trimming removed 7 bases from V and 1 base from J, with 8 bases in between.

The chain combines TRBV12-3 or TRBV12-4 with TRBJ2-3; 12 bases are shared with TRBD2. The CDR3 extends over 15 amino acids. V gave up 4 bases and J gave up 7 bases; unmatched junction bases: 6. The CDR3 reads CASSYGLAGTYTQYF. The DNA of the CDR3 is TGTGCCAGCAGTTACGGACTAGCGGGGACTTATACGCAGTATTTT.

CDR3 in DNA: TGCAGTGCTTTCGACACCCGACAGGGCCGCACAGATACGCAGTATTTT. Amino acids: CSAFDTRQGRTDTQYF. The chain recombines TRBV20-1 with TRBJ2-3; 7 nucleotides line up with TRBD1. V lost 5 bases to trimming and J lost 1 base; unmatched junction nucleotides: 12. The CDR3 has 16 residues. In germline, CDR1 is DFQATT, CDR2 SNEGSKA (reference sequence).

The chain joins TRBV6-5 to TRBJ2-5; D assignment may be TRBD1 or TRBD2 (5 bases each). Per the germline V gene, CDR1 is MNHEY and CDR2 is SVGAGI. Trimming left V 8 bases short and J 2 bases short, with 15 bases between. This CDR3 is built from 14 residues. CDR3 sequence: CASGTGGEQETQYF. For the CDR3, the DNA is TGTGCCAGCGGAACAGGAGGAGAACAAGAGACCCAGTACTTC.

The chain is built from TRBV5-4 and TRBJ1-3; D uncertain. V was trimmed by 3 bases and J by 0 bases, leaving 7 bases between them. The CDR3 is made up of 14 amino acids. The germline gives CDR1 SGHNT, CDR2 YYREEE (reference sequence). CDR3 sequence: CASSSQSSGNTIYF. The CDR3 DNA reads as TGTGCCAGCAGCTCACAGAGCTCTGGAAACACCATATATTTT.

This clonotype has more than one count but fewer than ten. The rearrangement uses TRBV6-5 and TRBJ2-1; perhaps TRBD1 as D (5 bases). The CDR3 is 14 amino acids. V shed 6 bases and J shed 3 bases, with 12 bases lying between them. Germline CDR1 MNHEY, CDR2 SVGAGI. In nucleotides, the CDR3 is TGTGCCAGCAGGACAGAGTACTACTACAATGAGCAGTTCTTC. Its protein is CASRTEYYYNEQFF.

The chain combines TRBV28 with TRBJ1-3; D not certain. The V and J ends lost 3 bases and 0 bases respectively, with 12 bases between them. Germline V gene sequence: CDR1 MDHEN, CDR2 SYDVKM. The CDR3 has 16 amino acids. DNA for the CDR3: TGTGCCAGCAGTTTTCCCCAGACGCGCTCTGGAAACACCATATATTTT. Amino acids: CASSFPQTRSGNTIYF. Variable domain in full (rest from reference TRBV28 and TRBJ1-3): DVKVTQSSRYLVKRTGEKVFLECVQDMDHENMFWYRQDPGLGLRLIYFSYDVKMKEKGDIPEGYSVSREKKERFSLILESASTNQTSMYLCASSFPQTRSGNTIYFGEGSWLTVV.

The V gene is TRBV7-2, the J gene TRBJ1-4; D remains ambiguous. This CDR3 is built from 12 residues. V gave up 6 bases and J gave up 9 bases, with 11 bases separating them. Germline-derived CDR1 and CDR2 are SGHTA and FQGNSA. The CDR3: CASSSEVQKLFF. DNA of the CDR3: TGTGCCAGCAGTTCGGAGGTTCAAAAACTGTTTTTT.

This clonotype came up a few times. V is TRBV6-2 or TRBV6-3 and J is TRBJ2-3; D is uncertain. Germline V gene lookup returns CDR1 MNHEY and CDR2 SVGEGT. V was shortened by 3 bases and J by 5 bases, with 6 bases between the two germline ends. The CDR3 spans 12 residues. DNA for the CDR3: TGTGCCAGCAGTTATACGCAAGATACGCAGTATTTT. This sequence encodes CASSYTQDTQYF.

This clonotype occurred a few times. J is TRBJ1-6 and V is TRBV27; weak D call: TRBD1 (6 bases). The length of the CDR3 is 15 residues. From germline, CDR1 is MNHEY and CDR2 SMNVEV (reference sequence). The V end was cut by 2 bases, the J end by 8 bases, with 13 bases between. The CDR3 nucleotides are TGTGCCAGCAGTTTAGGGGCAGGGGTTTATTCACCCCTCCACTTT. Encoded protein: CASSLGAGVYSPLHF.

This clonotype showed up just a few times. The V and J genes are TRBV19 and TRBJ1-1; no clear D gene. Looked up from germline, CDR1 is LNHDA and CDR2 is SQIVND (reference sequence). The CDR3 length is 12 residues. The ends were cut back, 3 bases at V and 4 bases at J, with 6 bases in the middle. CDR3 region: CASSIIGTEAFF. Here the CDR3 DNA reads TGTGCCAGTAGTATTATCGGCACTGAAGCTTTCTTT.

In its sample, this clonotype was seen a few times. CDR3 sequence reads: CASSGGQGARANEKLFF. The CDR3 region has the DNA TGTGCCAGCAGCGGTGGACAGGGGGCAAGGGCTAATGAAAAACTGTTTTTT. J is TRBJ1-4 and V is TRBV5-6; 11 nucleotides line up with TRBD1. The ends lost 4 bases at V and 3 bases at J; junction bases unmatched: 8. Germline CDR1 is SGHDT and CDR2 is YYEEEE. The CDR3 has 17 residues.

This clonotype is classed as medium-sized. J is TRBJ2-3 and V is TRBV30; D is undetermined. The germline V gene has CDR1 GTSNPN and CDR2 SVGIG (reference sequence). CDR3 length equals 12 residues. V was clipped by 3 bases and J by 4 bases, with 8 bases between them. The CDR3 here is CAWSGGADTQYF. CDR3 DNA: TGTGCCTGGAGCGGTGGCGCAGATACGCAGTATTTT.

This clonotype counts as medium-sized. The gene calls are TRBV29-1 and TRBJ2-2; maybe TRBD1 (7 bases). The CDR3 has 14 residues. Germline V lookup: CDR1 SQVTM, CDR2 ANQGSEA. Trimming removed 4 bases at V and 3 bases at J, with 12 bases between. CDR3 DNA: TGCAGCGTTGGACAGGGAGGTTACACCGGGGAGCTGTTTTTT. Translation: CSVGQGGYTGELFF.

The V and J genes are TRBV6-2 or TRBV6-3 and TRBJ1-5; D remains ambiguous. V was shortened by 5 bases and J by 2 bases, with 10 bases between the two germline ends. The CDR3 extends over 14 amino acids. Germline V gene sequence: CDR1 MNHEY, CDR2 SVGEGT. The CDR3 bases are TGTGCCAGCAGTCAAGTGGTTGGCAATCAGCCCCAGCATTTT. Its protein product is CASSQVVGNQPQHF.

This clonotype was detected only a few times. The chain combines TRBV27 with TRBJ2-7; 10 bases are a match to TRBD1. CDR1 and CDR2 from the germline V gene are MNHEY and SMNVEV (reference sequence). The junction had 11 bases not matched to a gene; V was cut back by 4 bases and J by 2 bases. The CDR3 has 17 residues. The DNA of the CDR3 is TGTGCCAGCAGTTCCCAGCCGACAGGGGGCAAAACCTACGAGCAGTACTTC. Encoded protein: CASSSQPTGGKTYEQYF.